This T cell receptor beta chain was sequenced for a study of Ad26.COV2.S vaccination and SARS-CoV-2 variants. Study results and caveats: Non-spike TCR breadth was similar in vaccine and placebo recipients.

Assay: immunoSEQ multiplex PCR; the TCRdb copy retains only in-frame clones and omits some. The table includes a few hundred thousand clones, 90% detected once. As for treatment: roughly 18 received Ad26.COV2.S at low or high dose, single or two shots; 5 received placebo; per-sample allocation not given. The samples date from day 63 after the first vaccine or placebo injection. V dropped 5 bases and J dropped 0; count of bases not matched to a gene: 9. CDR1 is SGHNT, CDR2 YENEEA, per germline. The CDR3 spans 17 residues. Points on this clone: What it recognizes is unknown.

This receptor was obtained from a person aged 18-60 years who received the Ad26.COV2.S COVID-19 vaccine or a placebo. The rearrangement links TRBV11-3 to TRBJ2-3; 9 bases fit TRBD2. The specimen comprised peripheral blood, sampled in a trial of Ad26.COV2.S vaccine versus placebo. The CDR3 loop reads CASSRGIAGASTDTQYF. The CDR3 DNA sequence: TGTGCCAGCAGCCGGGGGATAGCGGGGGCTAGCACAGATACGCAGTATTTT.